These 21 T cell receptor beta chains were sequenced from one sample in a study of beta chain features in type 1 diabetes. Their antigen targets remain unknown. Every isolated RNA sample was fully reverse transcribed, so sequencing captured expressed TCRB transcripts. Profiled with immunoSEQ multiplex PCR; TCRdb holds only in-frame clones, not every one. There are 150,000 to 180,000 clones in the sample; 10% occur only once, and approximately 0.5% lies in the top ten. General study points: Moderate but significant shortening of TCRB CDR3s was recorded in all four CD4+ subsets from Type 1 diabetes patients.

The sequencing sample was made of central memory CD4+ T cells from blood. The receptors were sampled from a man younger than 40 with type 1 diabetes.

This clone occurred a few times. V usage is TRBV5-1 and J usage is TRBJ2-1; 9 bases agree with TRBD2. The trim removed 2 bases at V and 5 bases at J, leaving 5 bases unmatched. Germline V lookup: CDR1 SGHRS, CDR2 YFSETQ. The CDR3 has 15 residues. CDR3 bases: TGCGCCAGCAGCTTCCGACTAGCGGAGCACAATGAGCAGTTCTTC. Protein: CASSFRLAEHNEQFF. Together with reference TRBV5-1 and TRBJ2-1, the CDR3 gives the full variable domain: KAGVTQTPRYLIKTRGQQVTLSCSPISGHRSVSWYQQTPGQGLQFLFEYFSETQRNKGNFPGRFSGRQFSNSRSEMNVSTLELGDSALYLCASSFRLAEHNEQFFGPGTRLTVL.

This clone was seen a handful of times. V and J are TRBV30 and TRBJ2-3, with 9 bases matching TRBD2. Germline CDR1 GTSNPN, CDR2 SVGIG (reference sequence). Trimming removed 3 bases from V and 13 bases from J; junction bases left unmatched: 8. The CDR3 extends over 12 amino acids. The CDR3 here is CAWRGSGRSEYF. In DNA, the CDR3 is TGTGCCTGGAGAGGGAGCGGGAGGTCGGAGTATTTT.

The rearrangement links TRBV29-1 to TRBJ1-4, with 9 nucleotides matching TRBD1. V shed 5 bases and J 9 bases; nucleotides not matched to a gene: 10. Per germline, CDR1 SQVTM and CDR2 ANQGSEA. The CDR3 contains 14 residues. As DNA, the CDR3 is TGCAGCGTTTCTCCCGGGACAGGGACTCAAAAACTGTTTTTT. Protein: CSVSPGTGTQKLFF. The full variable domain, completed using reference TRBV29-1 and TRBJ1-4, is SAVISQKPSRDICQRGTSLTIQCQVDSQVTMMFWYRQQPGQSLTLIATANQGSEATYESGFVIDKFPISRPNLTFSTLTVSNMSPEDSSIYLCSVSPGTGTQKLFFGSGTQLSVL.

This rearrangement joins TRBV14 to TRBJ2-7, with 7 bases identical to TRBD2. The CDR3 covers 17 residues. CDR1 SGHDN and CDR2 FVKESK come from the germline V gene. With V trimmed by 4 bases and J by 0 bases, 12 bases remained unmatched. The CDR3 here is CASSPNPGQRGSYEQYF. CDR3 bases: TGTGCCAGCAGCCCAAACCCTGGCCAGCGGGGCTCCTACGAGCAGTACTTC.

This clone was seen a handful of times. The chain has TRBV28 and TRBJ2-7; no firm D call. Germline V lookup: CDR1 MDHEN, CDR2 SYDVKM. The V end was cut by 6 bases, the J end by 5 bases, with 8 bases between. The CDR3 runs 11 residues. The CDR3 coding sequence is TGTGCCAGCAGCCACCGAGACGAGCAGTACTTC. Translating gives CASSHRDEQYF.

The chain couples TRBV1 to TRBJ2-5; the D call of TRBD2 is as the table states it, not checked on the DNA. TRBV1 is termed a pseudogene. The CDR3 sequence is 19 residues long. CDR3 DNA sequence: TGCACCAGCAGCCACGAGCGGACTAGCGGGAGGATGTACCAAGAGACCCAGTACTTC. Protein sequence: CTSSHERTSGRMYQETQYF.

This clone appeared a few times. The chain couples TRBV7-3 to TRBJ2-3, with a weak D call TRBD2 (5 bases). CDR1 is SGHTA and CDR2 is FQGTGA in the germline V gene. This CDR3 region has 18 residues. The V end was cut by 6 bases, the J end by 2 bases, with 24 bases between. In DNA, the CDR3 is TGTGCCAGCAGTCTCCCTCCCTCCGGGCGGGTTGACACAGATACGCAGTATTTT. Protein sequence: CASSLPPSGRVDTDTQYF.

The gene calls are TRBV29-1 and TRBJ1-2; no clear D. V gave up 5 bases and J gave up 0 bases, with 13 bases separating them. CDR1 and CDR2 from the germline V gene are SQVTM and ANQGSEA. The length of the CDR3 is 14 residues. The CDR3, as DNA: TGCAGCGTTCGTGCAGGTTTCACTAACTATGGCTACACCTTC. This sequence encodes CSVRAGFTNYGYTF.

The chain combines TRBV7-2 with TRBJ1-1; 8 nucleotides line up with TRBD1. V shed 5 bases and J 4 bases; nucleotides not matched to a gene: 6. There are 14 residues in the CDR3. Germline CDR1 is SGHTA and CDR2 is FQGNSA. The DNA of the CDR3 is TGTGCCAGCAGCACATGGACAGGGACCACTGAAGCTTTCTTT. This codes for CASSTWTGTTEAFF.

This chain uses TRBV6-5 with TRBJ2-3, with D unresolved. CDR3 length equals 15 residues. The V end lost 5 bases, the J end lost 0 bases, and 12 bases lay between the germline ends. Germline-derived CDR1 and CDR2 are MNHEY and SVGAGI. The CDR3 coding sequence is TGTGCCAGCAGTCCCACATGGGCTAGCACAGATACGCAGTATTTT. Amino acid sequence: CASSPTWASTDTQYF.

The chain is built from TRBV6-6 and TRBJ2-7, with TRBD1 identical over 12 bases. The CDR3 runs 15 residues. V was clipped by 2 bases and J by 5 bases; unmatched bases: 4. Germline assignment: CDR1 MNHNY and CDR2 SVGAGI (reference sequence). The CDR3 nucleotides read TGTGCCAGCAGTTACATGGGACAGGGGGCGGACGAGCAGTACTTC. This translates into CASSYMGQGADEQYF.

This clone was detected a few times. The rearrangement links TRBV28 to TRBJ2-6, with D maybe TRBD2 (6 bases). Looked up from germline, CDR1 is MDHEN and CDR2 is SYDVKM. This CDR3 comprises 18 residues. V shed 6 bases and J shed 4 bases, with 22 bases lying between them. CDR3 coding DNA: TGTGCCAGCAGCCCCGGGACTCCTGAGATTTCGGGGGCCAACGTCCTGACTTTC. This gives the protein CASSPGTPEISGANVLTF.

This clone appeared a few times. CDR3 DNA sequence: TGCGCCAGCAGCCAAGCCCTAGCGGAGACCGCCGGGGAGCTGTTTTTT. As protein: CASSQALAETAGELFF. The chain carries TRBV4-3 and TRBJ2-2, with TRBD2 matching over 7 bases. Germline CDR1 reads LGHNA; CDR2 reads YSLEER. This CDR3 is built from 16 residues. V dropped 1 base and J dropped 6; count of bases not matched to a gene: 8.

This clone came up a few times. The chain is built from TRBV30 and TRBJ2-3; D gene ambiguous. CDR3 length equals 12 residues. The V end lost 2 bases, the J end lost 5 bases, and 8 bases lay between the germline ends. Germline values: CDR1 GTSNPN, CDR2 SVGIG (reference sequence). CDR3 in amino acids: CAWSSNRDTQYF. The CDR3 DNA sequence: TGTGCCTGGAGTTCCAACAGAGATACGCAGTATTTT. Using reference TRBV30 and TRBJ2-3 for the parts outside the CDR3, the full variable domain is SQTIHQWPATLVQPVGSPLSLECTVEGTSNPNLYWYRQAAGRGLQLLFYSVGIGQISSEVPQNLSASRPQDRQFILSSKKLLLSDSGFYLCAWSSNRDTQYFGPGTRLTVL.

This clone occurred a few times. The chain carries TRBV9 and TRBJ2-1; TRBD2 matches 9 bases. The CDR3 has 16 amino acids. J gave up 3 bases and V 4 bases, and 8 bases lay outside the gene matches. CDR1 is SGDLS and CDR2 is YYNGEE in the germline V gene. The CDR3: CASSIQTTSGYNEQFF. For the CDR3, the DNA is TGTGCCAGCAGCATCCAAACGACTAGCGGCTACAATGAGCAGTTCTTC.

The gene calls are TRBV2 and TRBJ2-5; 16 bases are a match to TRBD2. The junction had 7 bases not matched to a gene; V was cut back by 5 bases and J by 4 bases. Germline values: CDR1 SNHLY, CDR2 FYNNEI. This CDR3 is 17 amino acids long. CDR3: CASSSGLAGGSRETQYF. The CDR3 DNA reads TGTGCCAGCAGTTCGGGACTAGCGGGAGGGTCGAGAGAGACCCAGTACTTC.

This chain joins TRBV6-6 and TRBJ2-3; 13 nucleotides line up with TRBD2. The CDR3 is 15 amino acids. The germline gives CDR1 MNHNY, CDR2 SVGAGI (reference sequence). The junction had 3 bases not matched to a gene; V was cut back by 5 bases and J by 4 bases. CDR3 bases: TGTGCCAGCAGTCGAGGACTAGCGGGAGCAGATACGCAGTATTTT. As protein: CASSRGLAGADTQYF.

This chain connects TRBV6-5 to TRBJ2-5; 7 bases are shared with TRBD1. The DNA matches TRBJ2-7 better at its end, which makes the J call doubtful. The germline V gene encodes CDR1 MNHEY and CDR2 SVGAGI. This CDR3 contains 14 residues. CDR3 sequence reads: CASRPRQGSYEQYF. The CDR3 bases are TGTGCCAGCAGGCCCCGACAGGGCTCATACGAGCAGTACTTC.

In its sample, this clone was seen a few times. The gene calls are TRBV28 and TRBJ2-7; D remains unclear. Trimming stripped 2 bases from V and 3 bases from J, with 14 bases between. The CDR3 is 15 residues long. The germline V gene encodes CDR1 MDHEN and CDR2 SYDVKM. The CDR3: CASSLPTAGYYEQYF. CDR3 sequence (DNA): TGTGCCAGCAGTTTACCGACCGCAGGATACTACGAGCAGTACTTC.

The V call is TRBV7-9, the J call TRBJ2-3; D might be TRBD2 (5 bases). The germline gives CDR1 SEHNR, CDR2 FQNEAQ (reference sequence). This CDR3 region has 15 residues. The V gene lost 5 bases and the J gene lost 5 bases, with 17 bases spanning the gap. The CDR3 DNA follows: TGTGCCAGCAGCCCGACCGTCGGGATTAGAGATACGCAGTATTTT. Translating gives CASSPTVGIRDTQYF.

The chain couples TRBV13 to TRBJ1-1; 9 nucleotides align to TRBD1. The CDR3 runs 15 residues. The J segment lost 7 bases and the V segment lost 5 bases, leaving 11 bases of the junction unmatched. In germline, CDR1 is PRHDT, CDR2 FYEKMQ (reference sequence). The CDR3: CASSPEKDRGHEAFF. The CDR3 nucleotides are TGTGCCAGCAGCCCAGAAAAGGACAGGGGACATGAAGCTTTCTTT. The full variable domain, rest sourced from reference TRBV13 and TRBJ1-1, is AAGVIQSPRHLIKEKRETATLKCYPIPRHDTVYWYQQGPGQDPQFLISFYEKMQSDKGSIPDRFSAQQFSDYHSELNMSSLELGDSALYFCASSPEKDRGHEAFFGQGTRLTVV.